One sample yielded the 10 T cell receptor beta chains listed below, sequenced in a study of T cells after yellow fever vaccination. TCRdb re-called the 5' RACE reads through MiXCR, storing one row per CDR3 protein. Of under 700,000 distinct CDR3 sequences listed, about 15% were seen once; the top ten hold around 16%. Sequencing was performed on PBMCs, taken 5 to 6 days after the first yellow fever vaccination. These receptors originate from a young man who received the YFV17D yellow fever vaccine.

This clonotype was found many times. This chain links TRBV5-1 with TRBJ2-5; TRBD1 might be the D (6 bases). Germline CDR1 reads SGHRS; CDR2 reads YFSETQ. There are 14 residues in the CDR3. V dropped 4 bases and J dropped 3 bases, with 13 bases sitting between them. CDR3: CASSRGQLEETQYF. The CDR3 bases are TGCGCCAGCAGCCGAGGACAGTTAGAAGAGACCCAGTACTTC. The variable domain in full, with the rest retrieved from reference TRBV5-1 and TRBJ2-5, is KAGVTQTPRYLIKTRGQQVTLSCSPISGHRSVSWYQQTPGQGLQFLFEYFSETQRNKGNFPGRFSGRQFSNSRSEMNVSTLELGDSALYLCASSRGQLEETQYFGPGTRLLVL.

This clonotype appeared once. This chain joins TRBV5-6 and TRBJ1-5, with D possibly matching TRBD1 (6 bases). Trimming removed 4 bases from V and 1 base from J, with 21 bases in between. The CDR3 spans 18 residues. The V gene's germline CDR1 is SGHDT and CDR2 YYEEEE. Here the CDR3 DNA reads TGTGCCAGCAGCACCCGCAGGGCCGGGGGCGCGAGCAATCAGCCCCAGCATTTT. This codes for CASSTRRAGGASNQPQHF.

V gene TRBV7-8 combines with J gene TRBJ1-2; the D gene is possibly TRBD1 (5 bases). Trimming removed 5 bases from V and 3 bases from J, with 25 bases in between. The CDR3 contains 18 residues. Germline-derived CDR1 and CDR2 are SGHVS and FQNEAQ. The CDR3 nucleotides are TGTGCCAGCAGCCCAACTCCCGGGCCAAAGGGGACCGACTATGGCTACACCTTC. It encodes CASSPTPGPKGTDYGYTF.

The chain joins TRBV24-1 to TRBJ1-1, with D possibly being TRBD1 (6 bases). CDR3 length: 14 amino acids. Trimming took off 4 bases at V and 4 bases at J, with 12 bases between the two ends. Germline-derived CDR1 and CDR2 are KGHDR and SFDVKD. The CDR3 loop is CATSEGGQGTEAFF. CDR3 sequence (DNA): TGTGCCACCAGTGAAGGGGGGCAGGGCACTGAAGCTTTCTTT.

This rearrangement joins TRBV10-3 to TRBJ2-2; TRBD2 matches at 8 bases. The CDR3 covers 13 residues. Germline CDR1 ENHRY, CDR2 SYGVKD. The trim removed 8 bases at V and 5 bases at J, leaving 4 bases unmatched. The CDR3 DNA reads as TGTGCCATCGCGATAGCGGGGACCGGGGAGCTGTTTTTT. The encoded protein is CAIAIAGTGELFF.

This chain uses TRBV12-3 or TRBV12-4 with TRBJ1-5; 9 positions match TRBD1. CDR3 length equals 15 residues. Unmatched junction bases numbered 4, after V lost 3 bases and J lost 4 bases. CDR3 sequence: CASSFGDRVNQPQHF. As DNA, the CDR3 is TGTGCCAGCAGTTTCGGGGACAGGGTAAATCAGCCCCAGCATTTT.

The V gene is TRBV20-1, the J gene TRBJ1-4, with 7 bases that match TRBD1. Trimming took 6 bases from V and 2 from J; bases not matched to a gene: 6. This CDR3 is built from 14 residues. The germline V gene encodes CDR1 DFQATT and CDR2 SNEGSKA (reference sequence). In nucleotides, the CDR3 is TGCAGTGCGGAAGACAGGGCCACTAATGAAAAACTGTTTTTT. As protein: CSAEDRATNEKLFF.

The rearrangement joins TRBV6-1 to TRBJ1-5, with TRBD1 matching over 7 bases. The CDR3 is 14 amino acids. The V and J ends lost 8 bases and 6 bases, in that order; junction bases with no gene match: 10. Germline lookup yields CDR1 MNHNS and CDR2 SASEGT. The CDR3 loop is CASSHRGGVQPQHF. The CDR3 DNA sequence: TGTGCCAGCTCACACAGGGGAGGCGTTCAGCCCCAGCATTTT.

The sample holds many counts of this clonotype. The rearrangement links TRBV12-3 or TRBV12-4 to TRBJ2-5; D is undetermined. The CDR3 has 12 amino acids. V lost 3 bases and J 4 bases, leaving 6 bases between the germline ends. For the CDR3, the DNA is TGTGCCAGCAGTTTGGGTTTAGAGACCCAGTACTTC. Residues: CASSLGLETQYF.

The chain carries TRBV7-3 and TRBJ2-3; a weak D match, TRBD1 (6 bases). The CDR3 has 13 residues. V was pared by 4 bases and J by 4 bases, with 9 bases between. From germline, CDR1 is SGHTA and CDR2 FQGTGA. CDR3 sequence (DNA): TGTGCCAGCAGCTGGACAGATGCAGATACGCAGTATTTT. It translates to CASSWTDADTQYF.